This passage covers 27 T cell receptor beta chains from one sample sequenced in a study of blood T cell repertoires in COVID-19. The repertoire was sequenced with immunoSEQ multiplex PCR; TCRdb's copy has only in-frame clones and lacks some. The sample carries tens of thousands of clones, around 84% recorded once. Specimen: peripheral blood. The receptor source for this set is a man between 45 and 60 years old with active COVID-19.

V gene TRBV7-2 combines with J gene TRBJ1-6; D unresolved. Germline CDR1 and CDR2: SGHTA and FQGNSA. Trimming pared 5 bases from V and 10 bases from J, leaving 9 bases between. The CDR3 is 12 amino acids. The CDR3 protein is CASSVLGSPLHF. The CDR3, as DNA: TGTGCCAGCAGCGTGCTCGGGTCACCCCTCCACTTT.

The chain recombines TRBV9 with TRBJ2-3, with D unresolved. V was shortened by 2 bases and J by 3 bases, with 16 bases between the two germline ends. Germline assignment: CDR1 SGDLS and CDR2 YYNGEE. This CDR3 has 16 residues. The CDR3 reads CASSVTGSSRTDTQYF. The CDR3 nucleotides read TGTGCCAGCAGCGTGACCGGGTCCTCAAGGACAGATACGCAGTATTTT.

CDR3 protein: CASSEIGGATEQYF. The CDR3 DNA follows: TGTGCCAGCAGTGAGATCGGGGGGGCAACCGAGCAGTACTTC. The V gene is TRBV6-6, the J gene TRBJ2-7; 8 bases fit TRBD2. V trimming: 5 bases; J trimming: 6 bases; junction bases outside the gene matches: 9. The CDR3 spans 14 residues. The germline CDR1 and CDR2 sequences are MNHNY and SVGAGI (reference sequence).

V usage is TRBV2 and J usage is TRBJ1-1, with TRBD1 matching over 8 bases. Germline-derived CDR1 and CDR2 are SNHLY and FYNNEI. The CDR3 runs 12 residues. V dropped 6 bases and J dropped 9; count of bases not matched to a gene: 6. This CDR3 is CASRTQGVQAFF. The CDR3 DNA sequence: TGTGCCAGCAGAACACAGGGGGTCCAAGCTTTCTTT.

This chain joins TRBV21-1 and TRBJ2-2; the D call of TRBD2 is as the table states it, not checked on the DNA. TRBV21-1 is given as a pseudogene. The CDR3 covers 15 residues. The CDR3 bases are TGTGCCAGATCCCGTTGGAGCCTTATCACCGGGGAGCTGTTTTTT. It codes for CARSRWSLITGELFF.

The rearrangement uses TRBV19 and TRBJ1-6; TRBD1 agrees at 7 bases. The CDR3 is 16 amino acids. Per germline, CDR1 LNHDA and CDR2 SQIVND (reference sequence). J gave up 5 bases and V 2 bases, and 6 bases lay outside the gene matches. The DNA of the CDR3 is TGTGCCAGTAGTATAAGGACAGGAGCTGATAATTCACCCCTCCACTTT. It yields the protein CASSIRTGADNSPLHF.

The chain couples TRBV6-2 or TRBV6-3 to TRBJ2-3; D remains unclear. This CDR3 region has 14 residues. V lost 0 bases, J lost 4 bases, and 8 bases lay in between. Germline V CDR1 and CDR2: MNHEY, SVGEGT. This chain's CDR3 is CASSYSTIADTQYF. CDR3 coding DNA: TGTGCCAGCAGTTACTCCACAATCGCAGATACGCAGTATTTT.

V usage is TRBV7-6 and J usage is TRBJ2-6; 8 bases align to TRBD1. The V gene end was trimmed by 0 bases and the J gene end by 0 bases; junction bases not matched to a gene: 4. The CDR3 is 18 amino acids. Germline CDR1 reads SGHVS; CDR2 reads FNYEAQ. CDR3 protein: CASSLADRDRSGANVLTF. The CDR3 DNA is TGTGCCAGCAGCTTAGCGGACAGGGATCGCTCTGGGGCCAACGTCCTGACTTTC.

In its sample, this clone was seen once. The gene calls are TRBV9 and TRBJ2-1; TRBD2 agrees at 9 bases. Unmatched junction bases numbered 2, after V lost 3 bases and J lost 4 bases. Per the germline V gene, CDR1 is SGDLS and CDR2 is YYNGEE. This CDR3 has 14 amino acids. DNA of the CDR3: TGTGCCAGCAGCGATAGCGGGGGTTACAATGAGCAGTTCTTC. Translated, it gives CASSDSGGYNEQFF.

The chain couples TRBV24-1 to TRBJ2-2; D uncertain. This CDR3 has 11 residues. The germline V gene encodes CDR1 KGHDR and CDR2 SFDVKD. V lost 5 bases and J 5 bases, leaving 2 bases between the germline ends. The CDR3 DNA is TGTGCCACCAGTGTAACCGGGGAGCTGTTTTTT. Its protein product is CATSVTGELFF.

The rearrangement joins TRBV4-2 to TRBJ1-3; D remains ambiguous. Germline V lookup: CDR1 LGHNA, CDR2 YNFKEQ. The CDR3 has 16 amino acids. V was trimmed by 0 bases and J by 0 bases, leaving 9 bases between them. CDR3 DNA sequence: TGTGCCAGCAGCCAAGATGCCACTAGCTCTGGAAACACCATATATTTT. As protein: CASSQDATSSGNTIYF.

V gene TRBV29-1 combines with J gene TRBJ2-4; perhaps TRBD1 as D (5 bases). Germline V gene sequence: CDR1 SQVTM, CDR2 ANQGSEA. V shed 6 bases and J shed 9 bases, with 18 bases lying between them. This CDR3 is 13 amino acids long. The chain's CDR3 is CSVSSDTAGIQYF. The CDR3 nucleotides read TGCAGCGTGTCCTCGGACACTGCCGGCATTCAGTACTTC.

This chain joins TRBV23-1 and TRBJ2-5, with a weak D call TRBD1 (6 bases). TRBV23-1 carries the ORF label, with uncertain function. The V and J ends lost 4 bases and 0 bases respectively, with 18 bases between them. The CDR3 extends over 17 amino acids. CDR3 nucleotide sequence: TGCGCCAGCAGTCCCACGGCAGGGGAAATTTACCAAGAGACCCAGTACTTC. This encodes CASSPTAGEIYQETQYF.

This chain links TRBV5-1 with TRBJ2-2; TRBD2 matches at 9 bases. The CDR3 has 15 amino acids. J lost 3 bases, V lost 4 bases, and 4 bases had no gene match. CDR1 SGHRS and CDR2 YFSETQ come from the germline V gene. The CDR3 is CASSRLADHTGELFF. CDR3 sequence (DNA): TGCGCCAGCAGCCGACTAGCGGATCACACCGGGGAGCTGTTTTTT.

A single count supports this clone. CDR3 coding DNA: TGTGCCAGCAGCCAAGGGCTAGCGGGCCGTGGGAGCATTCAGTACTTC. Encoded protein: CASSQGLAGRGSIQYF. The V gene is TRBV14, the J gene TRBJ2-4; TRBD2 aligns across 8 bases. Germline CDR1 reads SGHDN; CDR2 reads FVKESK. This CDR3 is built from 16 residues. V was clipped by 1 base and J by 9 bases; unmatched bases: 11.

This clone was counted a few times. The J gene is TRBJ1-2, the V gene TRBV7-2; D possibly corresponds to TRBD1 (5 bases). The CDR3 loop spans 12 amino acids. V was shortened by 2 bases and J by 5 bases, with 6 bases between the two germline ends. Germline V gene lookup returns CDR1 SGHTA and CDR2 FQGNSA. The CDR3 reads CASSLRGYGYTF. In DNA, the CDR3 is TGTGCCAGCAGCTTACGGGGGTATGGCTACACCTTC.

The rearrangement links TRBV5-8 to TRBJ2-2; 8 bases are shared with TRBD2. V shed 0 bases and J 2 bases; nucleotides not matched to a gene: 6. CDR1 and CDR2 from the germline V gene are SGHTS and YDEGEE. This CDR3 region has 17 residues. CDR3 DNA: TGTGCCAGCAGCTTGGGGCTAGCGGGTTCTAACACCGGGGAGCTGTTTTTT. It is translated as CASSLGLAGSNTGELFF.

The rearrangement links TRBV19 to TRBJ1-1; perhaps TRBD1 as D (6 bases). The CDR3 runs to 19 residues. The germline V and J ends were trimmed by 4 bases and 2 bases, with 26 bases remaining between them. Germline V gene sequence: CDR1 LNHDA, CDR2 SQIVND (reference sequence). As DNA, the CDR3 is TGTGCCAGTAGTACAAAAAGGGGTGGTGTCACAGGGTTAAACACTGAAGCTTTCTTT. Encoded protein: CASSTKRGGVTGLNTEAFF.

This clone has a single count. The chain carries TRBV21-1 and TRBJ2-5; the D call of TRBD1 is as the table states it, not checked on the DNA. TRBV21-1 is shown as a pseudogene. This CDR3 is 17 amino acids long. CDR3 DNA sequence: TGTGCCAGCAGCAAAGTAATCTGCCCAGGTGGCCAAGAGACCCAGTACTTC. Encoded protein: CASSKVICPGGQETQYF.

This clone has only a few counts. V is TRBV6-6 and J is TRBJ2-7; TRBD1 matches at 9 bases. In germline, CDR1 is MNHNY, CDR2 SVGAGI (reference sequence). The length of the CDR3 is 14 residues. V shed 10 bases and J 2 bases; nucleotides not matched to a gene: 9. The chain's CDR3 is CATQSGTGTYEQYV. In DNA form, the CDR3 reads TGTGCCACCCAGTCCGGGACAGGGACCTACGAGCAGTACGTC.

The chain combines TRBV14 with TRBJ1-2, with no clear D. With 0 bases removed from V and 4 bases from J, the gap between germline ends came to 12 bases. The CDR3 is 15 amino acids. Per germline, CDR1 SGHDN and CDR2 FVKESK. This chain's CDR3 is CASSQDLHSFYGYTF. The CDR3 DNA sequence: TGTGCCAGCAGCCAAGATCTCCACTCGTTCTATGGCTACACCTTC.

The J gene is TRBJ1-3, the V gene TRBV18; 7 bases are shared with TRBD1. The CDR3 has 16 residues. Trimming cost V 9 bases and J 1 base; bases outside gene matches: 12. The germline V gene encodes CDR1 KGHSH and CDR2 LQKENI. The CDR3 reads CASTTTGLRSGNTIYF. The CDR3 nucleotides are TGTGCCAGTACAACGACAGGGTTACGGTCTGGAAACACCATATATTTT.

The chain is built from TRBV14 and TRBJ1-1, with unresolved D. The CDR3 loop spans 15 amino acids. The ends were cut back, 5 bases at V and 5 bases at J, with 18 bases in the middle. Germline V gene sequence: CDR1 SGHDN, CDR2 FVKESK. This chain's CDR3 is CASSAGIGGMTEAFF. Written as DNA, the CDR3 is TGTGCCAGCAGCGCAGGCATTGGCGGGATGACTGAAGCTTTCTTT.

This clone appeared once. The chain has TRBV6-4 and TRBJ1-2, with D perhaps TRBD1 (5 bases). V gave up 7 bases and J gave up 0 bases, with 12 bases separating them. The CDR3 consists of 14 residues. Germline-derived CDR1 and CDR2 are MRHNA and SNTAGT. The CDR3: CASNYRITNYGYTF. CDR3 DNA: TGTGCCAGCAATTACAGGATTACTAACTATGGCTACACCTTC.

The chain has TRBV3-1 (or the pseudogene TRBV3-2) and TRBJ1-2; maybe TRBD1 (6 bases). There are 19 residues in the CDR3. Germline loops: CDR1 LGHDT, CDR2 YNNKEL (reference sequence). V shed 10 bases and J shed 4 bases, with 34 bases lying between them. CDR3 nucleotides: TGTGCCACCTTGGAATCCAAACAGGGATCCTCGCTTGTCATCTATGGCTACACCTTC. This sequence encodes CATLESKQGSSLVIYGYTF.

V and J are TRBV27 and TRBJ2-1; TRBD1 matches 7 bases. Germline V gene lookup returns CDR1 MNHEY and CDR2 SMNVEV (reference sequence). CDR3 length equals 14 residues. V lost 3 bases, J lost 9 bases, and 8 bases stayed unmatched. CDR3 loop: CASSLRQGVGEQFF. CDR3 nucleotides: TGTGCCAGCAGTTTGCGCCAGGGGGTAGGTGAGCAGTTCTTC.

The V gene is TRBV18, the J gene TRBJ1-6, with D tentatively TRBD1 (5 bases). The V end lost 5 bases, the J end lost 0 bases, and 8 bases lay between the germline ends. Per the germline V gene, CDR1 is KGHSH and CDR2 is LQKENI. The CDR3 is 15 amino acids. The CDR3 is CASSGQNSYNSPLHF. The CDR3 region has the DNA TGTGCCAGCTCAGGACAAAACTCCTATAATTCACCCCTCCACTTT.